Detailed here is one TCR beta chain. The antigen is undetermined. One end of the junction varies from germline; a read error may be responsible. This sample was included in a study of tumor and adjacent non-tumor tissue in lung cancer. Study in general: There were 11 to 12 adenocarcinoma, a couple of squamous cell carcinoma and 1 small cell lung cancer cases. Each sample yielded 3.9 million or so productive TCRbeta reads on average. Study results and limitations: Top 100 clones took a larger repertoire share in normal lung.

The CDR3 totals 15 residues. This sample's RNA came from whole unsorted tissue. The library came from three nested PCR rounds adapted from ARM-PCR protocols. A single record per CDR3 protein comes from TCRdb applying MiXCR to the multiplex PCR reads. The sample shows 91,000 or so distinct CDR3 sequences, roughly 66% of them seen only once. The sequence came from a man aged 55 to 70 with non-small cell lung cancer. Sample: lung tumor tissue. The rearrangement links TRBV12-3 or TRBV12-4 to TRBJ2-6, with a tentative D call TRBD2 (6 bases). The CDR3 region is CASSCGDSGANILTF. CDR3 coding DNA: TGTGCAAGCAGTTGCGGGGACTCTGGGGCCAACATCCTGACTTTC.